This TCR beta chain was sequenced during a study of T cell responses to AZD1222 COVID-19 vaccine. Points from the study as a whole: Mostly white British, mostly female donors; authors suggested clonal diversity may be underestimated. Repertoire sampling happened only post peak T cell response. Epitopes outside B.1.351 and B.1.1.7 mutated regions reportedly drew nearly half of spike TCRs. Two AZD1222 administrations were followed by greater Spike-specific TCR breadth and depth.

On this clone itself: Its antigen is as yet unknown.

The CDR3 totals 13 residues. Trimming took off 1 base at V and 12 bases at J, with 12 bases between the two ends. The germline V gene encodes CDR1 SGHTA and CDR2 FQGNSA. Using immunoSEQ multiplex PCR, the repertoire was profiled, and TCRdb retains in-frame clones only, with some absent. Of hundreds of thousands of clones listed, about 92% are singletons. This chain joins TRBV7-2 and TRBJ1-4; D gene ambiguous. The receptor was derived from an adult in good health. Specimen: peripheral blood, collected on day 0 of MenACWY control vaccination. CDR3 DNA sequence: TGTGCCAGCAGCTTAGTGTCCAGTGGAGAACTGTTTTTT. This codes for CASSLVSSGELFF.